This T cell receptor beta chain is drawn from a study of CD8+ T cells in alopecia areata. Study-wide background: Severity among treated patients was scored by the percentage of scalp area affected.

As to treatment: oral pan-JAK inhibitor, 5-10 mg twice daily. Germline-derived CDR1 and CDR2 are ENHRY and SYGVKD. This CDR3 spans 13 amino acids. Study-wide findings and caveats: Compared with mice, patients displayed less clear TCR sharing, possibly for HLA-related reasons.

Sequencing used cDNA as its template, made by extracting RNA and reverse transcribing it. This table comes from immunoSEQ multiplex PCR, and its TCRdb copy is limited to in-frame clones, with some not included. The sample holds more than 200,000 clones, approximately 70% seen once. A note on this clone: Its antigen remains unknown. A junction boundary mismatches the germline segment, possibly from a read error.

This chain uses TRBV10-3 with TRBJ1-2; TRBD1 agrees at 8 bases. The input for sequencing was CD4+ T cells sorted from blood, taken at week 44, from a patient treated with tofacitinib. This sequence was found in a human donor with alopecia areata. CDR3 sequence: CAITVDRVNGYTF. CDR3 nucleotides: TGTGCCATCACGGTGGACAGGGTAAATGGTTACACCTTC.